The TCR beta chain described here comes from a study of regulatory T cells in long-lasting Graves disease. Building the TCR beta libraries relied on iRepertoire HTBI primers, and CDR3 regions underwent Arm-PCR. Via MiXCR, TCRdb re-called the multiplex PCR reads, giving one row per CDR3 protein. The sample lists a few hundred thousand distinct CDR3 sequences, 12% occurring once. V lost 7 bases, J lost 4 bases, and 23 bases lay in between. The CDR3 contains 17 residues. This clonotype was counted ten times or more. Time point noted: newly diagnosed GD, antithyroid drugs for less than 3 months. RNA extracted from PBMCs served as the sequencing template. The sample also formed part of further work on T cells in Graves' hyperthyroidism and ophthalmopathy. From that report: Most thyroid clonotypes expanded above 0.001 appeared in blood too.

This TCR derives from a woman younger than 35 with Graves disease. This chain uses TRBV12-3 or TRBV12-4 with TRBJ2-1; D gene uncertain. Sequences were derived from peripheral blood mononuclear cells (PBMCs), sampled at new diagnosis, from a patient treated with antithyroid drugs. CDR3 DNA sequence: TGTGCCAGCACCTTTATGATTGGTGGGCAGGAGTACAATGAGCAGTTCTTC. Protein product: CASTFMIGGQEYNEQFF.